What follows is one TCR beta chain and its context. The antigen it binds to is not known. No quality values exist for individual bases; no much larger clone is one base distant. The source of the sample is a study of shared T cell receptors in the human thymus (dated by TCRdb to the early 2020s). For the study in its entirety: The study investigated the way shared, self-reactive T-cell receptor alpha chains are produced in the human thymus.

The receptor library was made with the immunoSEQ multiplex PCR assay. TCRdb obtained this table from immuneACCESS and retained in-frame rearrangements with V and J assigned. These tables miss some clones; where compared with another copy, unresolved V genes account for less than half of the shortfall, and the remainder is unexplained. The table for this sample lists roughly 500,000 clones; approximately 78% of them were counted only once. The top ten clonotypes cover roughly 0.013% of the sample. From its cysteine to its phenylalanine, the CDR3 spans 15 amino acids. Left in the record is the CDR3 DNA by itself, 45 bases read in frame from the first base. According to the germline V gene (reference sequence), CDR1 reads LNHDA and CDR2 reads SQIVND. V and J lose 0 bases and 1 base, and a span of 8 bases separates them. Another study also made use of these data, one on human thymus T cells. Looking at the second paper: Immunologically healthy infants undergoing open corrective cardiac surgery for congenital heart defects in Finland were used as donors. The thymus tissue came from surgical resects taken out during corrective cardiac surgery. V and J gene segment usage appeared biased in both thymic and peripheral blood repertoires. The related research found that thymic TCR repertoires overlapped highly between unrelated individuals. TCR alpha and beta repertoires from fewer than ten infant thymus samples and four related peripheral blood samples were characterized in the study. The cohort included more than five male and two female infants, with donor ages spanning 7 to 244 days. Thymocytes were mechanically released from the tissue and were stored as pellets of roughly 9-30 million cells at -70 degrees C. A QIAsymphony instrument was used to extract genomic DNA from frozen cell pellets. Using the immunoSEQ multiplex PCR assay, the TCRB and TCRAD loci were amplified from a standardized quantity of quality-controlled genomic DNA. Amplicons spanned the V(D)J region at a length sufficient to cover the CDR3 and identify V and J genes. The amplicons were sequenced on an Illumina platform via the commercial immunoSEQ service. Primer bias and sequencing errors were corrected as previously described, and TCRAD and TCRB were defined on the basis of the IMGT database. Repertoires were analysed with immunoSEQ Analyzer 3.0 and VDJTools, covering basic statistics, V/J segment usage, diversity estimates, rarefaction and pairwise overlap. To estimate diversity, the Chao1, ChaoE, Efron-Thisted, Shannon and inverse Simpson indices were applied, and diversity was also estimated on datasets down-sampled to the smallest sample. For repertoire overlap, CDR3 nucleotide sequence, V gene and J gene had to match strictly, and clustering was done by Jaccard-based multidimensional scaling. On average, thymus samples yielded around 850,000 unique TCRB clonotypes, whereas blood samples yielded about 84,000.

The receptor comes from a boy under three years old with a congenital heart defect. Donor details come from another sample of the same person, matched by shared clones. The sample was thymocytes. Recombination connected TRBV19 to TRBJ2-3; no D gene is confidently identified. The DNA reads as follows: TGTGCCAGTAGTATAGATCCGCAGGGCACAGATACGCAGTATTTT. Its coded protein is CASSIDPQGTDTQYF.